Detailed here is one TCR beta chain. The data originate from a study of blood T cell repertoires in COVID-19. Looking at the study overall: Italy, Spain and the United States were the sources of the convalescent and acute COVID-19 samples. PBMCs, B-cell-depleted T cells, or T cells were the source of the cDNA or gDNA that made up the material.

Study processing details: Reference gene primer amplification gave estimated nucleated cell counts. Clones were read by immunoSEQ multiplex PCR, and TCRdb kept only the in-frame ones, dropping some. V, J and clone size were drawn from that table, and D and trimming were deduced from the DNA. The table lists approximately 170,000 clones, approximately 80% of them singletons. Trimming removed 3 bases from V and 4 bases from J, with 20 bases in between. Germline CDR1 reads SGHTS; CDR2 reads YDEGEE. This CDR3 spans 17 amino acids. In Seattle, patients joined the study during active infection and were tracked longitudinally.

This TCR was recovered from a woman between 65 and 79 years old with COVID-19, enrolled during active disease. Material for sequencing was peripheral blood. The gene calls are TRBV5-8 and TRBJ1-3, with unresolved D. CDR3 in amino acids: CASSSSGIDFSGNTIYF. Written as DNA, the CDR3 is TGTGCCAGCAGCTCATCCGGGATTGACTTCTCGGGAAACACCATATATTTT.